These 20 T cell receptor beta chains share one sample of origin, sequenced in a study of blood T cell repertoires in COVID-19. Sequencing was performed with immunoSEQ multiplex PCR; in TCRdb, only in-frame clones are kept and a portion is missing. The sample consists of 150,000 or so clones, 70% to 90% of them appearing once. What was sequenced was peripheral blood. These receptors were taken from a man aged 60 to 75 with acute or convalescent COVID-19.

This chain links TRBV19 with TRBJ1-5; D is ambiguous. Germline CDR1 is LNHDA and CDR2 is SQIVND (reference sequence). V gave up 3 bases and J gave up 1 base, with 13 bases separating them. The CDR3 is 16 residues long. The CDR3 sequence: CASSIRGTASNQPQHF. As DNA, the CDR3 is TGTGCCAGTAGTATCCGAGGAACGGCCAGCAATCAGCCCCAGCATTTT. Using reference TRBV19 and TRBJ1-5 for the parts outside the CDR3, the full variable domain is DGGITQSPKYLFRKEGQNVTLSCEQNLNHDAMYWYRQDPGQGLRLIYYSQIVNDFQKGDIAEGYSVSREKKESFPLTVTSAQKNPTAFYLCASSIRGTASNQPQHFGDGTRLSIL.

The DNA of the CDR3 is TGTGCCAGCAGCCCCGGGGTCCCTGGAAACACCATATATTTT. Translated, it gives CASSPGVPGNTIYF. The genes are TRBV7-9 and TRBJ1-3; D is unclear. From germline, CDR1 is SEHNR and CDR2 FQNEAQ (reference sequence). The ends were cut back, 5 bases at V and 2 bases at J, with 10 bases in the middle. This CDR3 is 14 amino acids long.

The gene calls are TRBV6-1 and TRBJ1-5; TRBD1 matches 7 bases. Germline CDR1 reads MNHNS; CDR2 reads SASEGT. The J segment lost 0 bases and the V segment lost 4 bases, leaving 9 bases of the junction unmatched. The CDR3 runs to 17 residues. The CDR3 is CASSATGTVYSNQPQHF. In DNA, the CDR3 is TGTGCCAGCAGTGCCACCGGGACAGTCTATAGCAATCAGCCCCAGCATTTT.

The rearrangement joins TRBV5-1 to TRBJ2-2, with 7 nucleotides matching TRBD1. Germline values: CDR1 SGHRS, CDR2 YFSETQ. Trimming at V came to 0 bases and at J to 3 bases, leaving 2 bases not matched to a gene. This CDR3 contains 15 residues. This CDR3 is CASSLADRDTGELFF. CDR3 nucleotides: TGCGCCAGCAGCTTGGCTGACAGGGACACCGGGGAGCTGTTTTTT. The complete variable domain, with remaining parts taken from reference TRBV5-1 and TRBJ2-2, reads KAGVTQTPRYLIKTRGQQVTLSCSPISGHRSVSWYQQTPGQGLQFLFEYFSETQRNKGNFPGRFSGRQFSNSRSEMNVSTLELGDSALYLCASSLADRDTGELFFGEGSRLTVL.

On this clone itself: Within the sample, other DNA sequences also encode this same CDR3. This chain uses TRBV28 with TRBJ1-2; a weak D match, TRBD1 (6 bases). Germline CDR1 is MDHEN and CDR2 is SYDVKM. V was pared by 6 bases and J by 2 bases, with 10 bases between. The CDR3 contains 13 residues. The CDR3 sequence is CASRTGPNYGYTF. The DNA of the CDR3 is TGTGCCAGCAGAACAGGGCCGAACTATGGCTACACCTTC.

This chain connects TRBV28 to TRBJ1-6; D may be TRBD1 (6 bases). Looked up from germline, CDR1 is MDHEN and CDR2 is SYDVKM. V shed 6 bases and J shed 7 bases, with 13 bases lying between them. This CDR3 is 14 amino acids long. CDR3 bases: TGTGCCAGCAGAACTGGGACAAGAAATTCACCCCTCCACTTT. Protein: CASRTGTRNSPLHF.

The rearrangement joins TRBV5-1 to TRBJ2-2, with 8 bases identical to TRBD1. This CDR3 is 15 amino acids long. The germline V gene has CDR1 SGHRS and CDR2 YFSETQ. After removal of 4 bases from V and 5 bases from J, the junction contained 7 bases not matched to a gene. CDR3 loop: CASSAITGGTGELFF. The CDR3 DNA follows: TGCGCCAGCAGCGCAATTACAGGGGGGACCGGGGAGCTGTTTTTT. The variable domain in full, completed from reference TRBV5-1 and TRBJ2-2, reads KAGVTQTPRYLIKTRGQQVTLSCSPISGHRSVSWYQQTPGQGLQFLFEYFSETQRNKGNFPGRFSGRQFSNSRSEMNVSTLELGDSALYLCASSAITGGTGELFFGEGSRLTVL.

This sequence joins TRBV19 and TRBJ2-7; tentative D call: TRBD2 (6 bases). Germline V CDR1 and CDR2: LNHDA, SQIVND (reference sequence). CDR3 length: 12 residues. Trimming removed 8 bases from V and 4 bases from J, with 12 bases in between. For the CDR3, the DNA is TGTGCCAGTTCCCTGGGGGGATACGAGCAGTACTTC. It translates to CASSLGGYEQYF.

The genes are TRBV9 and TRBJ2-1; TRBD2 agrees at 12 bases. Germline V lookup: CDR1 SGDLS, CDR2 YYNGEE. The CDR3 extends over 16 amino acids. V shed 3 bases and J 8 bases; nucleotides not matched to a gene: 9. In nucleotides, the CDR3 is TGTGCCAGCAGCGACCTTCCTAGCGGGAGGGGGGATGAGCAGTTCTTC. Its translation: CASSDLPSGRGDEQFF.

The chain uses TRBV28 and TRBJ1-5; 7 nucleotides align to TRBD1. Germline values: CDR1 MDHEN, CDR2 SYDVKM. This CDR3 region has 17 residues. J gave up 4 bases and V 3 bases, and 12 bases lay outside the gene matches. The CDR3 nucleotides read TGTGCCAGCAGTTTGGGGAGAGGGACAGCTGGGAATCAGCCCCAGCATTTT. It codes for CASSLGRGTAGNQPQHF.

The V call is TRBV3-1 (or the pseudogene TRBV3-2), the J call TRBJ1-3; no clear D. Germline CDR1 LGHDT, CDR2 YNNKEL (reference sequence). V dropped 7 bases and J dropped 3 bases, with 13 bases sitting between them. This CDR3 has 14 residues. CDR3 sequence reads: CASTSSHIGNTIYF. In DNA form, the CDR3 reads TGTGCCAGCACCTCTTCCCACATTGGAAACACCATATATTTT.

DNA of the CDR3: TGTGCCAGCGGGGCCGGGAGTGCTACGCAGTATTTT. It specifies CASGAGSATQYF. The rearrangement joins TRBV19 to TRBJ2-3, with D possibly TRBD2 on 6 matching bases. Germline V gene sequence: CDR1 LNHDA, CDR2 SQIVND (reference sequence). V gave up 9 bases and J gave up 8 bases, with 15 bases separating them. CDR3 size: 12 residues.

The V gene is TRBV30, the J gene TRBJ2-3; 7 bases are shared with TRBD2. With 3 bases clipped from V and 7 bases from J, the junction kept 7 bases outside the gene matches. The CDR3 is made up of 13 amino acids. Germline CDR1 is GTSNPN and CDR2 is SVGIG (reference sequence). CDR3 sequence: CAWRPGLPNTQYF. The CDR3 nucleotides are TGTGCCTGGAGGCCGGGACTACCAAATACGCAGTATTTT. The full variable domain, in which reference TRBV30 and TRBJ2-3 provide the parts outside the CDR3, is SQTIHQWPATLVQPVGSPLSLECTVEGTSNPNLYWYRQAAGRGLQLLFYSVGIGQISSEVPQNLSASRPQDRQFILSSKKLLLSDSGFYLCAWRPGLPNTQYFGPGTRLTVL.

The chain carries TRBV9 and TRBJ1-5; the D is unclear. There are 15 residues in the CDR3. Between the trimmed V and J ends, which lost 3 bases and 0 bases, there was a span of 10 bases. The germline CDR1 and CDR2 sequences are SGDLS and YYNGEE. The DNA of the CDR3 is TGTGCCAGCAGCGCCGCCCCGGGTAGCAATCAGCCCCAGCATTTT. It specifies CASSAAPGSNQPQHF.

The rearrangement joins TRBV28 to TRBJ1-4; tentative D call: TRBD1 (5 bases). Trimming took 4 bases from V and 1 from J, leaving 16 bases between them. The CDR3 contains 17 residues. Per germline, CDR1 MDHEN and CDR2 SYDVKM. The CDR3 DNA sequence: TGTGCCAGCAGTTCCGCGGGGGACCCTATAACTAATGAAAAACTGTTTTTT. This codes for CASSSAGDPITNEKLFF.

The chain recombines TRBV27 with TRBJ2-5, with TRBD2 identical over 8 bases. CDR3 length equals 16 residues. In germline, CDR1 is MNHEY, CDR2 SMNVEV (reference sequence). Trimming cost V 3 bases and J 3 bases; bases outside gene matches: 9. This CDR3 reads CASSFFLQAGEETQYF. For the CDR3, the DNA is TGTGCCAGCAGTTTCTTCCTTCAAGCGGGAGAAGAGACCCAGTACTTC.

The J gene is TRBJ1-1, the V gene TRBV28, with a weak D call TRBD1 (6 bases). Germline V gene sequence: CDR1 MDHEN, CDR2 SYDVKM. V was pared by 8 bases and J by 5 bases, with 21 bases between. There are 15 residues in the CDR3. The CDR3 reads CASPPGNREGTEAFF. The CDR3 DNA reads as TGTGCCAGCCCTCCGGGGAACAGGGAGGGTACTGAAGCTTTCTTT. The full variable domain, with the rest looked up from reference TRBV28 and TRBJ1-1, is DVKVTQSSRYLVKRTGEKVFLECVQDMDHENMFWYRQDPGLGLRLIYFSYDVKMKEKGDIPEGYSVSREKKERFSLILESASTNQTSMYLCASPPGNREGTEAFFGQGTRLTVV.

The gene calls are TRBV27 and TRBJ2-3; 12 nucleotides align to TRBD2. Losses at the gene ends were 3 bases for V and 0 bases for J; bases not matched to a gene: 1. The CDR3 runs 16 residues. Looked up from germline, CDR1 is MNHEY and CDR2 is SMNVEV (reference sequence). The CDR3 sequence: CASSFGLAGSTDTQYF. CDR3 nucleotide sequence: TGTGCCAGCAGTTTCGGACTAGCGGGAAGCACAGATACGCAGTATTTT.

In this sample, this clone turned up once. CDR3 coding DNA: TGTGCCAGTAGTCTCAACGGGAACACCATATATTTT. Translating gives CASSLNGNTIYF. The chain employs TRBV19 and TRBJ1-3; D not certain. The CDR3 has 12 residues. V dropped 5 bases and J dropped 7 bases, with 9 bases sitting between them. CDR1 and CDR2 from the germline V gene are LNHDA and SQIVND (reference sequence).

This CDR3 reads CASTHSGNTIYF. The CDR3 region has the DNA TGTGCCAGTACCCACTCTGGAAACACCATATATTTT. The V call is TRBV19, the J call TRBJ1-3; no definite D call. CDR3 length: 12 residues. The V end lost 7 bases, the J end lost 0 bases, and 4 bases lay between the germline ends. Per the germline V gene, CDR1 is LNHDA and CDR2 is SQIVND (reference sequence).